This T cell receptor (beta chain) was recorded in a study of Graves' ophthalmopathy and Graves' hyperthyroidism. In the study overall: Peripheral blood was collected at initial diagnosis, before any treatment.

Amplified TCR beta CDR3 regions were obtained using RNA transcripts as template. RT-PCR was first run with HTBI primers, then multiplex PCR in a second round. TCRdb re-analysed the multiplex PCR reads in MiXCR, keeping a single row per CDR3 protein. Of roughly 410,000 distinct CDR3 sequences listed, 15% to 17% are singletons. Many counts were recorded for this clonotype. Its antigen is undetermined. The CDR3 has 14 residues. J was trimmed by 5 bases and V by 7 bases; bases with no gene match: 10. Germline CDR1 is SNHLY and CDR2 is FYNNEI. Study-level findings and limits: Blood was where most expanded thyroid clonotypes above 0.001 frequency also turned up. Researchers report that a 13-signature model separated ophthalmopathy from stable hyperthyroidism, posting around 90% sensitivity and about 78% specificity.

The authors used Ficoll-Paque density gradient centrifugation to separate PBMCs. The input was around 9.9 ml of fresh peripheral blood. The chain employs TRBV2 and TRBJ1-1, with TRBD1 matching over 7 bases. The clonotype originates from a woman aged 18-29 years with stable Graves' hyperthyroidism. Sequenced: peripheral blood. The CDR3, as DNA: TGTGCCAGCACCCCCGGGGACAGTGGGACTGAAGCTTTCTTT. It encodes CASTPGDSGTEAFF.